This T cell receptor beta chain was obtained from a study of T cell repertoires in cytomegalovirus infection. For the study at large: Public TCR beta signatures provided an indication of both CMV infection and a matching HLA type. Whole-study findings and limits: Clonotypes of TCR beta that were HLA-C-restricted and CMV-specific dominated the ex vivo response. Summed public TCR beta family frequency identified CMV carriers bearing the relevant HLA.

Each CDR3 protein is one row after TCRdb ran MiXCR on the reads. The sample lists some 800,000 distinct CDR3 sequences, about 33% occurring once. CDR3 length: 11 amino acids. Germline-derived CDR1 and CDR2 are MNHEY and SVGAGI. Trimming shortened V by 7 bases and J by 9 bases, and 10 bases separated the two germline ends. For this clonotype: Its antigen is unidentified.

This material consisted of cultured CD8+ T cells from PBMCs, taken from culture after CMV antigen stimulation. V and J are TRBV6-5 and TRBJ2-1, with D perhaps assigned TRBD1 or TRBD2 (5 bases each). This clonotype was sampled from a human donor in good health (CMV status not recorded). Some clones in this sample may be carry-over from other donors' samples. The CDR3 nucleotides read TGTGCCAGCACTTTTGGGGGTGAGCAGTTCTTC. Its protein is CASTFGGEQFF.